The next 15 T cell receptor beta chains were all read from a single sample in a study of blood T cell repertoires in COVID-19 (dated by TCRdb to the early 2020s). The method behind the library was the immunoSEQ multiplex PCR assay. As stored in TCRdb, this immuneACCESS dataset retains in-frame rearrangements with V and J assigned. A fraction of the clones does not appear; measured against another copy, unresolved V genes explain less than half of the discrepancy, and the remainder lacks a known reason. Here the sample has some 150,000 clones; more than 75% occur a single time. 3.7% of the sample comes from the top ten. The sequencing sample was made of peripheral blood. Receptors were obtained from a young man with active or convalescent COVID-19.

The rearrangement joins TRBV11-2 to TRBJ1-1; TRBD1 matches at 7 bases. The CDR3 extends over 12 amino acids. CDR1 and CDR2 from the germline V gene are SGHAT and FQNNGV. J was trimmed by 11 bases and V by 5 bases; bases with no gene match: 8. The CDR3 protein is CASSPSTGRAFF. The CDR3 DNA reads as TGTGCCAGCAGCCCATCGACAGGGAGGGCTTTCTTT.

The V gene is TRBV5-6, the J gene TRBJ2-1; no clear D gene. Germline V gives CDR1 SGHDT, CDR2 YYEEEE. This CDR3 spans 13 amino acids. Trimming shortened V by 2 bases and J by 6 bases, and 9 bases separated the two germline ends. DNA of the CDR3: TGTGCCAGCAGCTTTTTAAGAGGCAATGAGCAGTTCTTC. It is translated as CASSFLRGNEQFF.

The CDR3 DNA is TGTGCCAGCAGTTCGTACATTTCCTACGAGCAGTACTTC. It encodes CASSSYISYEQYF. The chain combines TRBV6-5 with TRBJ2-7; unclear D gene. CDR3 length: 13 amino acids. The germline CDR1 and CDR2 sequences are MNHEY and SVGAGI. V was clipped by 4 bases and J by 1 base, with 8 bases between them.

The chain combines TRBV28 with TRBJ1-3; 7 nucleotides agree with TRBD1. The junction had 7 bases not matched to a gene; V was cut back by 7 bases and J by 4 bases. This CDR3 is 14 amino acids long. The V gene's germline CDR1 is MDHEN and CDR2 SYDVKM. The CDR3 reads CASNPTGIGNTIYF. CDR3 bases: TGTGCCAGCAACCCGACAGGGATCGGAAACACCATATATTTT.

This clone showed up just once. The genes are TRBV5-1 and TRBJ2-5, with D maybe TRBD1 (6 bases). The CDR3 runs to 14 residues. The V gene's germline CDR1 is SGHRS and CDR2 YFSETQ. The V and J ends lost 0 bases and 3 bases respectively, with 9 bases between them. The DNA of the CDR3 is TGCGCCAGCAGCTTGGCAGGGGCGGAAGAGACCCAGTACTTC. This encodes CASSLAGAEETQYF.

The CDR3: CASSLGTGGSNEQFF. Written as DNA, the CDR3 is TGTGCCAGCAGTTTGGGGACAGGGGGTAGTAATGAGCAGTTCTTC. The J gene is TRBJ2-1, the V gene TRBV27; 11 bases are shared with TRBD1. The ends lost 3 bases at V and 7 bases at J; junction bases unmatched: 5. The length of the CDR3 is 15 residues. The germline V gene encodes CDR1 MNHEY and CDR2 SMNVEV (reference sequence).

V is TRBV6-2 or TRBV6-3 and J is TRBJ2-1; 10 bases are shared with TRBD1. Trimming cost V 0 bases and J 4 bases; bases outside gene matches: 15. The CDR3 length is 20 residues. The germline CDR1 and CDR2 sequences are MNHEY and SVGEGT. The CDR3 coding sequence is TGTGCCAGCAGTTACTCCCGGGACAGGGGACGATCAAGATTATACAATGAGCAGTTCTTC. Its translation is CASSYSRDRGRSRLYNEQFF.

The chain combines TRBV5-4 with TRBJ2-7, with 8 bases that match TRBD2. The CDR3 is made up of 14 amino acids. V lost 0 bases to trimming and J lost 5 bases; unmatched junction nucleotides: 4. Germline loops: CDR1 SGHNT, CDR2 YYREEE (reference sequence). DNA for the CDR3: TGTGCCAGCAGCTTGGAGGGACTAGGGGACGAGCAGTACTTC. It translates to CASSLEGLGDEQYF. The full variable domain, completed using reference TRBV5-4 and TRBJ2-7, is ETGVTQSPTHLIKTRGQQVTLRCSSQSGHNTVSWYQQALGQGPQFIFQYYREEENGRGNFPPRFSGLQFPNYSSELNVNALELDDSALYLCASSLEGLGDEQYFGPGTRLTVT.

The rearrangement links TRBV7-7 to TRBJ2-7; D might be TRBD2 (5 bases). Per germline, CDR1 SSHAT and CDR2 FNYEAQ (reference sequence). The CDR3 sequence is 16 residues long. The CDR3: CASSFGEPGVTYEQYV. DNA for the CDR3: TGTGCTAGCAGCTTTGGGGAACCCGGGGTCACCTACGAGCAGTACGTC.

This clone has a single count. The V call is TRBV25-1, the J call TRBJ1-1; D is perhaps TRBD1 (6 bases). The germline gives CDR1 MGHDK, CDR2 SYGVNS. The CDR3 is 12 residues long. V gave up 6 bases and J gave up 2 bases, with 7 bases separating them. The CDR3 reads CASSRGNTEAFF. The DNA for the CDR3 is TGTGCCAGCAGCAGGGGAAACACTGAAGCTTTCTTT.

This clone was observed once. The rearrangement links TRBV23-1 to TRBJ1-6, with 9 positions matching TRBD1. TRBV23-1 is filed as an ORF, its function uncertain. There are 20 residues in the CDR3. The ends lost 0 bases at V and 0 bases at J; junction bases unmatched: 9. In nucleotides, the CDR3 is TGCGCCAGCAGTCAATCCCACCGGACAGGGGTGCTCTCCTATAATTCACCCCTCCACTTT. Translating it yields CASSQSHRTGVLSYNSPLHF.

The chain employs TRBV24-1 and TRBJ1-4; no reliable D call. The germline gives CDR1 KGHDR, CDR2 SFDVKD. V gave up 8 bases and J gave up 6 bases, with 12 bases separating them. This CDR3 has 13 residues. The CDR3 coding sequence is TGTGCCACCACTTCACACAGAGATGAAAAACTGTTTTTT. Amino acids: CATTSHRDEKLFF.

The V call is TRBV29-1, the J call TRBJ2-5; TRBD2 matches at 7 bases. V shed 0 bases, J shed 4 bases, and the junction held 5 bases outside the gene matches. CDR1 is SQVTM, CDR2 ANQGSEA, per germline. This CDR3 has 14 amino acids. The CDR3 loop reads CSVEDRGGLETQYF. In DNA, the CDR3 is TGCAGCGTTGAAGATCGGGGAGGGTTAGAGACCCAGTACTTC. The full variable domain, its missing parts supplied by reference TRBV29-1 and TRBJ2-5, is SAVISQKPSRDICQRGTSLTIQCQVDSQVTMMFWYRQQPGQSLTLIATANQGSEATYESGFVIDKFPISRPNLTFSTLTVSNMSPEDSSIYLCSVEDRGGLETQYFGPGTRLLVL.

V gene TRBV18 combines with J gene TRBJ2-6; D not certain. Germline lookup yields CDR1 KGHSH and CDR2 LQKENI. Trimming pared 2 bases from V and 3 bases from J, leaving 14 bases between. CDR3 length equals 17 residues. DNA of the CDR3: TGTGCCAGCTCACCAAGTTGGTCCCGGGTTGGGGCCAACGTCCTGACTTTC. Its translation: CASSPSWSRVGANVLTF.

This chain links TRBV5-1 with TRBJ2-2, with 7 bases lining up with TRBD1. Per germline, CDR1 SGHRS and CDR2 YFSETQ. V lost 0 bases to trimming and J lost 6 bases; unmatched junction nucleotides: 2. The CDR3 is 14 amino acids. CDR3 bases: TGCGCCAGCAGCTTGGGCCAGGGGGCCGGGGAGCTGTTTTTT. Translating gives CASSLGQGAGELFF.